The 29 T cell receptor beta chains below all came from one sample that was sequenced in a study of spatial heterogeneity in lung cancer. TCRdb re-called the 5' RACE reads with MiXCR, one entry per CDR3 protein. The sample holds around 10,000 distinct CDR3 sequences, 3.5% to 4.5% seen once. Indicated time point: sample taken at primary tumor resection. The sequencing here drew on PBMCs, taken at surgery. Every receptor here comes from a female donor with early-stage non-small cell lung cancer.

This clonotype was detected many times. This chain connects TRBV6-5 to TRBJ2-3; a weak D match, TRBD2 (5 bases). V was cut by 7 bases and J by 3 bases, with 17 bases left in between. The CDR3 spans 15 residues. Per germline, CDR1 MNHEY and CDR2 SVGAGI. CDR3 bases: TGTGCCAGCAAAGCTAGCACGTCCTTGACAGATACGCAGTATTTT. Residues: CASKASTSLTDTQYF.

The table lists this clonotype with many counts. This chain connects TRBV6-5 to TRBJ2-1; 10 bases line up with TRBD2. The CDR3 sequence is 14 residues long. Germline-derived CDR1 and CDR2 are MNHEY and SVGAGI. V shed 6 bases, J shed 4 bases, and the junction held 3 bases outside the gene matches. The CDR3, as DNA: TGTGCCAGCAGCAGGACTAGCGGATACAATGAGCAGTTCTTC. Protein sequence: CASSRTSGYNEQFF.

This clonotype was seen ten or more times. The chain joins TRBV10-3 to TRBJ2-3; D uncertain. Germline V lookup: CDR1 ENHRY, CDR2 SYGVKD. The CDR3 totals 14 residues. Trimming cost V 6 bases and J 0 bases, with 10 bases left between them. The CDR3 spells CAIRDIASTDTQYF. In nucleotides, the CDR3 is TGTGCCATCAGGGATATCGCTAGCACAGATACGCAGTATTTT.

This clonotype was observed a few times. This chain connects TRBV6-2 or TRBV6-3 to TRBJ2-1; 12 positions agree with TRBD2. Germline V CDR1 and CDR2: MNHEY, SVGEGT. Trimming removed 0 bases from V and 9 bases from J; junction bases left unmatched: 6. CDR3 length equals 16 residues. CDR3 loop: CASSYSKGLAGIEQFF. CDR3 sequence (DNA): TGTGCCAGCAGTTACTCGAAGGGACTAGCGGGTATTGAGCAGTTCTTC.

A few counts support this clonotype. The chain's CDR3 is CASTFVQGTDTQYF. DNA of the CDR3: TGTGCCAGCACCTTCGTCCAGGGCACAGATACGCAGTATTTT. This sequence joins TRBV28 and TRBJ2-3; D is ambiguous. The ends were cut back, 7 bases at V and 1 base at J, with 12 bases in the middle. Germline V lookup: CDR1 MDHEN, CDR2 SYDVKM. The CDR3 has 14 residues.

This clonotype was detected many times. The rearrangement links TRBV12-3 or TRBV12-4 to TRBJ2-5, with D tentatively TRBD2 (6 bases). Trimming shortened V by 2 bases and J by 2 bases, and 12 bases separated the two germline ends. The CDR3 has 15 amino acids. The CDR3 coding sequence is TGTGCCAGCAGTTTAAGTGAGGGAGGACAAGAGACCCAGTACTTC. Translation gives CASSLSEGGQETQYF.

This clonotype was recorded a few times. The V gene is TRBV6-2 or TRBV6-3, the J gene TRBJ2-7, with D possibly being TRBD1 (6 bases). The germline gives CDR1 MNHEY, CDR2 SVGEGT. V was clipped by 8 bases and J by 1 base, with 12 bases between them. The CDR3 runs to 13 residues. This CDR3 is CASANRASYEQYF. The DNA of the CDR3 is TGTGCCAGCGCGAACAGGGCATCCTACGAGCAGTACTTC.

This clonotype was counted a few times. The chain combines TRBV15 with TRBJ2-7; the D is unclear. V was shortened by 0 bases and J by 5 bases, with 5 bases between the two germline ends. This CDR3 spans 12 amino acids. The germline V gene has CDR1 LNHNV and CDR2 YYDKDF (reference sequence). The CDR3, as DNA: TGTGCCACCAGCAGAGATCCGCACGAGCAGTACTTC. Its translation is CATSRDPHEQYF.

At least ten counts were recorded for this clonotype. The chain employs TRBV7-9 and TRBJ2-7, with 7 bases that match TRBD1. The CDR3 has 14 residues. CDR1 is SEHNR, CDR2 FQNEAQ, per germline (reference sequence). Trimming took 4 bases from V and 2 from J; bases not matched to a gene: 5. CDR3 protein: CASSSPDRPYEQYF. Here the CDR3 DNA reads TGTGCCAGCAGCTCGCCGGACAGGCCCTACGAGCAGTACTTC.

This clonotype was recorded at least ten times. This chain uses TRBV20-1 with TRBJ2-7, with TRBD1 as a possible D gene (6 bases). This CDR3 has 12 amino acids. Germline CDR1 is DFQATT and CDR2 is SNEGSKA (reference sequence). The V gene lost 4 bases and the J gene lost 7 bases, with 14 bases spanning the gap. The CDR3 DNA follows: TGCAGTGCTACAGGGGAAACGTGGGAGCAGTACTTC. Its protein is CSATGETWEQYF.

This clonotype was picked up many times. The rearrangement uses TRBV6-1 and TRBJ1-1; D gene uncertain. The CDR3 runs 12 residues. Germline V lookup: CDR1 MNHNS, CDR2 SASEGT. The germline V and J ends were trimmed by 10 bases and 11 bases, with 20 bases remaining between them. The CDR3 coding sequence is TGTGCCACCATCGAGGTAGGGCCTCCGGCTTTCTTT. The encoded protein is CATIEVGPPAFF.

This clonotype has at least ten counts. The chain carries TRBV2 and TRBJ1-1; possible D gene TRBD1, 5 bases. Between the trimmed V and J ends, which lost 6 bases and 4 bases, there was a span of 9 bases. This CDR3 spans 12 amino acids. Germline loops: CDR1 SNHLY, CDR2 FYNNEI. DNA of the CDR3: TGTGCCAGCAGAGAGGGACGCACTGAAGCTTTCTTT. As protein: CASREGRTEAFF.

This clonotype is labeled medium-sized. In DNA, the CDR3 is TGTGCCAGCAGTTACCTTAGCGGGTCCGGGGAGCTGTTTTTT. As protein: CASSYLSGSGELFF. This chain links TRBV6-2 or TRBV6-3 with TRBJ2-2; 7 bases map to TRBD2. Unmatched junction bases numbered 3, after V lost 2 bases and J lost 6 bases. The germline V gene encodes CDR1 MNHEY and CDR2 SVGEGT. The CDR3 loop spans 14 amino acids.

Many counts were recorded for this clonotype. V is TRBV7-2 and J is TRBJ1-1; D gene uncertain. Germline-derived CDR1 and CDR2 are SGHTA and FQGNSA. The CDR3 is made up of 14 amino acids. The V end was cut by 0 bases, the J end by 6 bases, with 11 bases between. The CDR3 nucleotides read TGTGCCAGCAGCTTAGCGGGGTTGAAAGCTGAAGCTTTCTTT. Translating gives CASSLAGLKAEAFF.

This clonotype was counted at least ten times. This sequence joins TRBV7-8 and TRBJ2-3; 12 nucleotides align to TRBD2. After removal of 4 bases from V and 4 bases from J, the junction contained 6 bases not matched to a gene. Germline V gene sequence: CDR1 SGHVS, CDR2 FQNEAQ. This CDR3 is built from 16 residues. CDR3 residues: CASSWKTSGGSDTQYF. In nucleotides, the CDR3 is TGTGCCAGCAGCTGGAAAACTAGCGGGGGGTCAGATACGCAGTATTTT.

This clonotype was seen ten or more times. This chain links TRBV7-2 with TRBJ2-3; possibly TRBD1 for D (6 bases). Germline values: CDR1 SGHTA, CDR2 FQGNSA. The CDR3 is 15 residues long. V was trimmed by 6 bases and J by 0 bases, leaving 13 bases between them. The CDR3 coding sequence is TGTGCCAGCAGGATCACCGGACAGAGCACAGATACGCAGTATTTT. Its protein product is CASRITGQSTDTQYF.

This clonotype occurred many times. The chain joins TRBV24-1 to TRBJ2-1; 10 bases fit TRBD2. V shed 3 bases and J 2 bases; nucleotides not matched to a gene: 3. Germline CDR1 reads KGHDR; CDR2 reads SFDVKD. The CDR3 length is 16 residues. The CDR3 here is CATSDTGLAAYNEQFF. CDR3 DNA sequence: TGTGCCACCAGTGATACCGGACTAGCGGCCTACAATGAGCAGTTCTTC.

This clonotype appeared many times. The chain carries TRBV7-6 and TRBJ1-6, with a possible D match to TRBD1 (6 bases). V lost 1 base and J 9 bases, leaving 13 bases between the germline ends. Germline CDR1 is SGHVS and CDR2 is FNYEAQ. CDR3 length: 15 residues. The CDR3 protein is CASSLGGGASSPLHF. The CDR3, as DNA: TGTGCCAGCAGCTTAGGTGGGGGGGCGAGTTCACCCCTCCACTTT.

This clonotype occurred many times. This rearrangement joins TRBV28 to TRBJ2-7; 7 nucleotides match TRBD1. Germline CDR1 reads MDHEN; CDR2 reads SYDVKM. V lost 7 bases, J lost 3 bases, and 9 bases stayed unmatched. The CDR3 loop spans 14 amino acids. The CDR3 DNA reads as TGTGCCAGCACTCCCCATACAGGGGACTACGAGCAGTACTTC. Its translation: CASTPHTGDYEQYF.

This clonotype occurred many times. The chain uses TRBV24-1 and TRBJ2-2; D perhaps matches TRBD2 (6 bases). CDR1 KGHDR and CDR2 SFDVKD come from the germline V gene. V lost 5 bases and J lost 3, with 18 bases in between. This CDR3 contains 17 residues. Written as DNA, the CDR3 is TGTGCCACCAGTGCCAACCTTTGGACTATTGACACCGGGGAGCTGTTTTTT. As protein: CATSANLWTIDTGELFF.

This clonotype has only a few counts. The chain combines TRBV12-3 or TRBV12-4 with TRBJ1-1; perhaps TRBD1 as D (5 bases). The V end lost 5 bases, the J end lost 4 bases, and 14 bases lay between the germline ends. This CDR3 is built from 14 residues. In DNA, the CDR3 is TGTGCCAGCAGTGTTGGGTCGGGGGTCACTGAAGCTTTCTTT. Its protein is CASSVGSGVTEAFF.

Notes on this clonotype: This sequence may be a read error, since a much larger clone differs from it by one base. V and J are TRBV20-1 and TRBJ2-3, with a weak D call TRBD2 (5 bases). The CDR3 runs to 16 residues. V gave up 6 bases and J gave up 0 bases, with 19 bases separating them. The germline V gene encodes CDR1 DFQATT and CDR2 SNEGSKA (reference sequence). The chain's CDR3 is CSALRSGSESTDTQYF. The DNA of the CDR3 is TGCAGTGCCCTTCGCTCGGGGAGCGAAAGCACAGATACGCAGTATTTT.

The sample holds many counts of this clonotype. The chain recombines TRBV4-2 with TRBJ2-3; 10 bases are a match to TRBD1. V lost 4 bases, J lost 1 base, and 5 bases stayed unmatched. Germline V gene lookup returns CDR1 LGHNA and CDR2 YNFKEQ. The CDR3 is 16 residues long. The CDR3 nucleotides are TGTGCCAGCAGCCCCGGAGGACAGGGGGGCACAGATACGCAGTATTTT. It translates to CASSPGGQGGTDTQYF.

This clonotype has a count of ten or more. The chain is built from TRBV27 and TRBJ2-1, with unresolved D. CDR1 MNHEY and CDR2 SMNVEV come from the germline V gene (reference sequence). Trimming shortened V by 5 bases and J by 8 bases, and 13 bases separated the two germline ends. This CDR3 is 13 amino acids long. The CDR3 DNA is TGTGCCAGCAGTATGTTAGCCTGGGATGAGCAGTTCTTC. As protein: CASSMLAWDEQFF.

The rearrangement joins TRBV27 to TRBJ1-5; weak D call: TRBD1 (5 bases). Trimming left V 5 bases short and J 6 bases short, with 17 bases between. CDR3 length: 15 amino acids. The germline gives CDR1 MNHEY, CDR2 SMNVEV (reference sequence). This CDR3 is CASSPSWGGSQPQHF. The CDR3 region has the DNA TGTGCCAGCAGTCCGTCGTGGGGCGGGAGTCAGCCCCAGCATTTT.

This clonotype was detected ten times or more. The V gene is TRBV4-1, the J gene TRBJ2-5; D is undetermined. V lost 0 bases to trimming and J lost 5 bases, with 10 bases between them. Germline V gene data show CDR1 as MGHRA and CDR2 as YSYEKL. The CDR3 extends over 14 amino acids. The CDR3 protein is CASSQEGVGETQYF. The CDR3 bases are TGCGCCAGCAGCCAAGAAGGAGTCGGGGAGACCCAGTACTTC.

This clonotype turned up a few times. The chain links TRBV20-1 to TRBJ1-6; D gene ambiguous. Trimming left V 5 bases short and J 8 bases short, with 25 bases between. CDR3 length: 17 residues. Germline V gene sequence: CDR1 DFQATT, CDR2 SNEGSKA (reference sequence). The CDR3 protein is CSAPRPGWTDRDSPLHF. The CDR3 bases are TGCAGTGCTCCCCGCCCGGGCTGGACCGACCGGGATTCACCCCTCCACTTT.

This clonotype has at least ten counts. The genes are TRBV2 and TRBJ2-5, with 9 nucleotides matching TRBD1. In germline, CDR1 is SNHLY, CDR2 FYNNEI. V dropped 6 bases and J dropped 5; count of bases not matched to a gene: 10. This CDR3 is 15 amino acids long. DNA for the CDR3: TGTGCCAGCAGGGGTGACAGGGGGTCAGGTGAGACCCAGTACTTC. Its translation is CASRGDRGSGETQYF.

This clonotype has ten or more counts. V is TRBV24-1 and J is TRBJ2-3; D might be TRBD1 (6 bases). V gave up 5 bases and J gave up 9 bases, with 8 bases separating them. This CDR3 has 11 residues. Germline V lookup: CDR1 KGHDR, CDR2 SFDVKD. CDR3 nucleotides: TGTGCCACCAGTGGTGGACAGACGCAGTATTTT. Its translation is CATSGGQTQYF.